The clone carrying this T cell receptor beta chain has just a few counts. Its antigen is undetermined. When ophthalmopathy did not progress within 18 months, Graves' hyperthyroidism was considered stable. Uncontrolled infection, other autoimmune disease, pregnancy or lactation excluded patients. Germline V lookup: CDR1 KGHDR, CDR2 SFDVKD. The CDR3 has 18 amino acids. V was clipped by 0 bases and J by 1 base; unmatched bases: 5. This entry is derived from a study of T cells in Graves' hyperthyroidism and ophthalmopathy. Researchers amplified the TCR beta CDR3 regions from RNA transcripts. The HTBI primer set drove a first-round RT-PCR of the TCR CDR3. TCRdb redid the calling of the multiplex PCR reads with MiXCR, one entry per CDR3 protein. The sample includes under 650,000 distinct CDR3 sequences, around 15% of them seen just once. Study-wide results and caveats: Blood also held most thyroid clonotypes expanded beyond 0.001.

The source material was blood. The V and J genes are TRBV24-1 and TRBJ2-2; TRBD1 matches at 9 bases. This sequence originates from a woman aged 25-40 years with Graves' hyperthyroidism. CDR3 nucleotides: TGTGCCACCAGTGATTTGCGAGGGGGACAGGGGAACACCGGGGAGCTGTTTTTT. Its protein is CATSDLRGGQGNTGELFF.